The following is a TCR beta chain sequence with its context. It was with 60 Vbeta and 13 Jbeta primers that the PCR ran. Produced via immunoSEQ multiplex PCR; TCRdb's table is partial and in-frame only. The sample includes 95,000 to 130,000 clones, approximately 81% seen only once; the top ten take 3.5% to 4.5%. This sample was included in a study of cytomegalovirus exposure and HLA in healthy donors. With 5 bases removed from V and 9 bases from J, the gap between germline ends came to 16 bases. The CDR3 contains 13 residues. Per germline, CDR1 SEHNR and CDR2 FQNEAQ (reference sequence). Sequencing was done on a sample of PBMCs. The rearrangement joins TRBV7-9 to TRBJ2-5; no reliable D call. The TCR comes from a woman under 40 in good health and CMV-seronegative. This CDR3 reads CASSLGTRVAQYF. CDR3 nucleotide sequence: TGTGCCAGCAGCCTCGGAACCCGGGTGGCCCAGTACTTC.